This is a list of T cell receptor beta chains from one sample in a study of blood T cell repertoires in COVID-19. Sequenced by immunoSEQ multiplex PCR; TCRdb stores in-frame clones only, minus some. The sample contains fewer than 200,000 clones, about 85% of which appear only once. Sequencing was carried out using peripheral blood. These receptors originate from a man in his sixties who had recovered from COVID-19. Each CDR3 is given with its conserved first and last residue. D genes are given only for firm matches. Rows may omit the clone size; those that give it use once, few, many or a size class.

.	TRBV4-1	TRBD1	TRBJ1-2	CASSQGLPAGTGANYGYTF	TGCGCCAGCAGCCAAGGCCTTCCGGCCGGGACAGGGGCTAACTATGGCTACACCTTC
few	TRBV4-2	TRBD2	TRBJ2-1	CASSQESLAGYNEQFF	TGTGCCAGCAGCCAAGAATCACTAGCGGGGTACAATGAGCAGTTCTTC
.	TRBV5-1	.	TRBJ1-1	CASSLGAGESAFF	TGCGCCAGCAGCTTGGGAGCCGGGGAGTCGGCTTTCTTT
.	TRBV18	TRBD1	TRBJ1-4	CASSSRDSNEKLFF	TGTGCCAGCTCATCCCGGGACAGCAATGAAAAACTGTTTTTT
.	TRBV19	TRBD1	TRBJ1-2	CASGDRINYGYTF	TGTGCCAGTGGGGACAGAATTAACTATGGCTACACCTTC
.	TRBV27	TRBD1	TRBJ1-5	CASSLTGYAQPQHF	TGTGCCAGCAGTTTGACAGGGTATGCTCAGCCCCAGCATTTT
once	TRBV5-1	.	TRBJ1-1	CASSLEIAVNTEAFF	TGCGCCAGCAGCTTGGAGATTGCGGTGAACACTGAAGCTTTCTTT
.	TRBV5-1	TRBD2	TRBJ2-3	CASSLAAGGPDTQYF	TGCGCCAGCAGTTTGGCAGCGGGGGGGCCAGATACGCAGTATTTT
.	TRBV3-1/TRBV3-2	.	TRBJ2-1	CASSSGNEQFF	TGTGCCAGCAGCTCAGGGAATGAGCAGTTCTTC
.	TRBV24-1	.	TRBJ2-5	CATSDPRGAIETQYF	TGTGCCACCAGTGATCCCCGGGGGGCGATCGAGACCCAGTACTTC
.	TRBV5-1	TRBD2	TRBJ2-1	CASSWRPSGGFSSYNEQFF	TGCGCCAGCAGCTGGAGGCCTAGCGGGGGTTTTAGCTCCTACAATGAGCAGTTCTTC
.	TRBV5-5	.	TRBJ1-2	CASSRTAARGVKNYGYTF	TGTGCCAGCAGCCGAACCGCAGCCCGAGGAGTCAAAAACTATGGCTACACCTTC
.	TRBV5-1	TRBD1	TRBJ2-7	CASSLVDRGYFSYEQYF	TGCGCCAGCAGCTTGGTAGACAGGGGGTACTTCTCCTACGAGCAGTACTTC
.	TRBV4-2	.	TRBJ2-2	CASSQVSPGGELFF	TGTGCCAGCAGCCAAGTGTCCCCCGGCGGGGAGCTGTTTTTT
.	TRBV27	TRBD2	TRBJ2-5	CASSLQPGLKETQYF	TGTGCCAGCAGTTTACAACCGGGACTAAAAGAGACCCAGTACTTC
.	TRBV10-1	TRBD1	TRBJ2-2	CASSDRVRNTGELFF	TGTGCCAGCTCGGACAGGGTAAGAAACACCGGGGAGCTGTTTTTT
.	TRBV29-1	TRBD1	TRBJ1-2	CSEPGQGTYGYTF	TGCAGCGAGCCGGGACAGGGGACCTATGGCTACACCTTC
few	TRBV10-3	TRBD1	TRBJ2-7	CAISARGQGGYEQYF	TGTGCCATCAGTGCTCGGGGACAGGGGGGCTACGAGCAGTACTTC
.	TRBV28	.	TRBJ2-5	CASSLSRGQETQYF	TGTGCCAGCAGTTTGAGCAGGGGACAAGAGACCCAGTACTTC
.	TRBV10-3	.	TRBJ2-2	CAIWASNTGELFF	TGTGCCATCTGGGCCAGCAACACCGGGGAGCTGTTTTTT
.	TRBV9	TRBD1	TRBJ1-2	CASSANWGTGWGYTF	TGTGCCAGCAGCGCCAACTGGGGGACAGGGTGGGGCTACACCTTC
.	TRBV6-1	.	TRBJ2-7	CASSDGLSREYF	TGTGCCAGCAGTGACGGCCTCTCTCGGGAGTACTTC
.	TRBV18	.	TRBJ1-6	CASSPRSQPPLHF	TGTGCCAGCTCACCAAGGAGCCAACCACCCCTCCACTTT
.	TRBV21-1	.	TRBJ2-3	CASSILKGRLAGECTDTQYF	TGTGCCAGCAGCATCTTGAAAGGGAGACTAGCGGGGGAATGCACAGATACGCAGTATTTT
once	TRBV3-1/TRBV3-2	TRBD1	TRBJ1-2	CASSQDIQGADYTF	TGTGCCAGCAGCCAAGATATACAGGGGGCCGACTACACCTTC
.	TRBV19	TRBD1	TRBJ1-1	CARSTGPNTEAFF	TGTGCCAGATCGACAGGGCCGAACACTGAAGCTTTCTTT
few	TRBV5-6	TRBD1	TRBJ1-3	CASSFGTGAGGTIYF	TGTGCCAGCAGCTTCGGGACAGGGGCAGGGGGCACCATATATTTT
.	TRBV10-3	TRBD1	TRBJ1-1	CAIRSGQGGTEAFF	TGTGCCATCAGGTCCGGACAGGGTGGGACTGAAGCTTTCTTT
once	TRBV7-9	.	TRBJ2-5	CASSPLAGAFQETQYF	TGTGCCAGCAGCCCGCTGGCGGGGGCTTTCCAAGAGACCCAGTACTTC
.	TRBV3-1/TRBV3-2	TRBD2	TRBJ2-3	CASSSPLAGGGDTQYF	TGTGCCAGCAGCTCCCCCCTAGCGGGGGGGGGTGATACGCAGTATTTT
.	TRBV2	TRBD1	TRBJ1-1	CVSSARGQVNTEAFF	TGTGTCAGCAGTGCCCGTGGACAGGTGAACACTGAAGCTTTCTTT
.	TRBV28	.	TRBJ1-3	CASSQLLGGSSGNTIYF	TGTGCCAGCAGCCAGTTATTGGGGGGGAGCTCTGGAAACACCATATATTTT
.	TRBV10-3	.	TRBJ1-1	CAIGGVTNTEAFF	TGTGCCATAGGGGGGGTAACTAACACTGAAGCTTTCTTT
.	TRBV3-1/TRBV3-2	.	TRBJ1-5	CASSQAGAGEYQPQHF	TGTGCCAGCAGCCAAGCAGGGGCGGGGGAATATCAGCCCCAGCATTTT
.	TRBV6-5	TRBD1	TRBJ1-4	CASTRDSRSFEKLFF	TGTGCCAGCACAAGGGACAGCCGATCGTTCGAAAAACTGTTTTTT
.	TRBV7-2	TRBD1	TRBJ2-7	CASSLGGQSSYEQYF	TGTGCCAGCAGCTTAGGGGGACAGAGCTCCTACGAGCAGTACTTC
once	TRBV18	TRBD1	TRBJ1-2	CASSPDRAPLYGYTF	TGTGCCAGCTCACCGGACAGGGCGCCCCTCTATGGCTACACCTTC
.	TRBV2	TRBD1	TRBJ1-5	CASSGTGQPQHF	TGTGCCAGCAGTGGGACAGGGCAGCCCCAGCATTTT
.	TRBV20-1	.	TRBJ1-5	CSASRRGGSQPQHF	TGCAGTGCTAGTCGGAGAGGCGGATCTCAGCCCCAGCATTTT
.	TRBV10-3	.	TRBJ1-5	CAISEGRAQPQHF	TGTGCCATCAGTGAGGGCAGGGCACAGCCCCAGCATTTT
.	TRBV7-3	TRBD1	TRBJ1-5	CASSLTGQGQPQHF	TGTGCCAGCAGCTTAACAGGACAGGGCCAGCCCCAGCATTTT